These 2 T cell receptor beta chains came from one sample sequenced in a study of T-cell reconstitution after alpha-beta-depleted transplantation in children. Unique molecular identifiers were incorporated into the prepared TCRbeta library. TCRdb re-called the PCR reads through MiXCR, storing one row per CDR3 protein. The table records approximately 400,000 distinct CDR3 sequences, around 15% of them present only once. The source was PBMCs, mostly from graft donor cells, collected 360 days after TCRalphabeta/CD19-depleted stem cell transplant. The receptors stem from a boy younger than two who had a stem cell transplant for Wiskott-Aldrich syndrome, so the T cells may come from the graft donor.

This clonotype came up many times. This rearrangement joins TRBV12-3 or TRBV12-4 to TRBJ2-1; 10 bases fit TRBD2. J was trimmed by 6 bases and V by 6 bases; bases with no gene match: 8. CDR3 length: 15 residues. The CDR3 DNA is TGTGCCAGCAGACTACTAGCGGGACGGAGCAATGAGCAGTTCTTC. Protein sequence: CASRLLAGRSNEQFF.

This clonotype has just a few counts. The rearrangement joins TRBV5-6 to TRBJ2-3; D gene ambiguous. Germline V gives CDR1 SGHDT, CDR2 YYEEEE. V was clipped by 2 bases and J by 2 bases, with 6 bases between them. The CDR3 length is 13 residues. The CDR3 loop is CASSFATTDTQYF. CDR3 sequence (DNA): TGTGCCAGCAGCTTCGCAACCACAGATACGCAGTATTTT.